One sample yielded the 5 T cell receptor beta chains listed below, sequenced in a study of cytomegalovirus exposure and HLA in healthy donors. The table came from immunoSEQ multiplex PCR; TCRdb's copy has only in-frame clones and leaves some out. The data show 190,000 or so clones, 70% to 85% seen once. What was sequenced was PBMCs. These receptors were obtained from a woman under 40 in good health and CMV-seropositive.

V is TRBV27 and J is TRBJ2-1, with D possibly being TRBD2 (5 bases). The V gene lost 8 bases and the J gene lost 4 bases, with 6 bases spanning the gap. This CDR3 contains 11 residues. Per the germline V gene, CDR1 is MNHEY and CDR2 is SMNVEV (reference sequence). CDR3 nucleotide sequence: TGTGCCAGCGGACTTTACAATGAGCAGTTCTTC. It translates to CASGLYNEQFF.

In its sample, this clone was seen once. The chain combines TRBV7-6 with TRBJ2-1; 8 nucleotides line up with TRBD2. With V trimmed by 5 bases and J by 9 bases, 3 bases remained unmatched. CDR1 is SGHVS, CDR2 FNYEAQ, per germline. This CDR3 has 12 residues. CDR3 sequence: CASSGLAGEQFF. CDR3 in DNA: TGTGCCAGCAGCGGACTAGCTGGTGAGCAGTTCTTC.

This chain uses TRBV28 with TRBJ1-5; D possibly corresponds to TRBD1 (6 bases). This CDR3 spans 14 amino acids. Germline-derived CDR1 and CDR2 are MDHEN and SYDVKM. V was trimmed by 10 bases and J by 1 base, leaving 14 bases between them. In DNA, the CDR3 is TGTGCCACCCGGGGGGCAGGGAGCAATCAGCCCCAGCATTTT. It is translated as CATRGAGSNQPQHF.

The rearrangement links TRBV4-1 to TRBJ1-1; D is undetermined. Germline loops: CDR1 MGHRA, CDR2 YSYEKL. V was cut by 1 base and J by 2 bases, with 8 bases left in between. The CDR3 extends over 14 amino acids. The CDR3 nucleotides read TGCGCCAGCAGCCAAGCAGCGCCTAACACTGAAGCTTTCTTT. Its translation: CASSQAAPNTEAFF.

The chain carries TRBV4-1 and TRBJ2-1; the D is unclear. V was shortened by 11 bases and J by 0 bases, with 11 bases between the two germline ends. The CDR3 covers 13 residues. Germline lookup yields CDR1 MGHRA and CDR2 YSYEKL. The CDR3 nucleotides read TGCGCCCCTCGACTGGTCTCCTACAATGAGCAGTTCTTC. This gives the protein CAPRLVSYNEQFF.